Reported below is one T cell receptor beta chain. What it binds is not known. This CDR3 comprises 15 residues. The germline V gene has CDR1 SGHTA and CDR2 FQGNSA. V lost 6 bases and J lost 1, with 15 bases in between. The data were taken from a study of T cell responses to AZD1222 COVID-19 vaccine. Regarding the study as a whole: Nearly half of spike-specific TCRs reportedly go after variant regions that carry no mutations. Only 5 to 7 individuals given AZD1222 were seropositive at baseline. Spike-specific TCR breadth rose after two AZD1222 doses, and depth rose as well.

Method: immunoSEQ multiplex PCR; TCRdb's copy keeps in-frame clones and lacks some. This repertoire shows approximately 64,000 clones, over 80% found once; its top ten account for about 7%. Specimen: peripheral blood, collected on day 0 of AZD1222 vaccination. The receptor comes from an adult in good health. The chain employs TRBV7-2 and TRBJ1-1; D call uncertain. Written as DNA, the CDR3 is TGTGCCAGCAGATATGTCCACGGAGGGAACACTGAAGCTTTCTTT. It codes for CASRYVHGGNTEAFF. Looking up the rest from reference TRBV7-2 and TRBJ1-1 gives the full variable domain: GAGVSQSPSNKVTEKGKDVELRCDPISGHTALYWYRQSLGQGLEFLIYFQGNSAPDKSGLPSDRFSAERTGGSVSTLTIQRTQQEDSAVYLCASRYVHGGNTEAFFGQGTRLTVV.